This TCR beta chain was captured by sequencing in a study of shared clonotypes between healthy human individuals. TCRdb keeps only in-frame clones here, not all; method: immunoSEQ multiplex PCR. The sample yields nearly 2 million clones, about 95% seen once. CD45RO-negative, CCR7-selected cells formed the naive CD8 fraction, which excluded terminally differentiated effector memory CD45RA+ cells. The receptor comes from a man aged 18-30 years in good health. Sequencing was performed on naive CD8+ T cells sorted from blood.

The CDR3 reads CASSPNRLAGGVETQYF. CDR3 DNA: TGTGCCAGCAGCCCCAATCGACTAGCGGGAGGGGTCGAGACCCAGTACTTC. The V gene is TRBV5-6, the J gene TRBJ2-5, with 14 bases lining up with TRBD2. Trimming removed 4 bases from V and 5 bases from J; junction bases left unmatched: 10. Germline V CDR1 and CDR2: SGHDT, YYEEEE. The CDR3 spans 17 residues.